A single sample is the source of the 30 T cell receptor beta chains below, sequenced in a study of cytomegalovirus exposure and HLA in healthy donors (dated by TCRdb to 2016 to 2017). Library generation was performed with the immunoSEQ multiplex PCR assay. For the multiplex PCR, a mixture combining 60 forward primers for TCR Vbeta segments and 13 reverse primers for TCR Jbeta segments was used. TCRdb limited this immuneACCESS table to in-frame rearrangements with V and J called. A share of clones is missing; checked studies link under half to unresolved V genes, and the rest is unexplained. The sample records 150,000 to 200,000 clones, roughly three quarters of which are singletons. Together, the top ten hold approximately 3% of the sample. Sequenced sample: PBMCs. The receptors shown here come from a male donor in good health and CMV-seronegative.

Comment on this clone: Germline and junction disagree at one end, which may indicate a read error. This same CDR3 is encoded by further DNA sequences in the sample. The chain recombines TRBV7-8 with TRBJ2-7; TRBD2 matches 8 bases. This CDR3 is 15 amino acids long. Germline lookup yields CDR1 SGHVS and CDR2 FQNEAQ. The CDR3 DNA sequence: TGTGCCAGCAGCTCCTCGGGAGGGCCAACCCACGAGCAGTACTTT. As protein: CASSSSGGPTHEQYF.

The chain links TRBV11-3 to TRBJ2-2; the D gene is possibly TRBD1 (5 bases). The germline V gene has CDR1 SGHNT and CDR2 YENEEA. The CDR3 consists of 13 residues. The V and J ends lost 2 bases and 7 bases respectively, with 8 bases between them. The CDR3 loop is CASSLQGHGELFF. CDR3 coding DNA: TGTGCCAGCAGCTTACAGGGTCACGGGGAGCTGTTTTTT.

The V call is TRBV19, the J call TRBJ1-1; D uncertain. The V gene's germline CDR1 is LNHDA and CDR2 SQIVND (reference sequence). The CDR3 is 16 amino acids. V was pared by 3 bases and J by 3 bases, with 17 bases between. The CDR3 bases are TGTGCCAGTAGTATGGTGAGGGAGAGGGCGGACACTGAAGCTTTCTTT. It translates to CASSMVRERADTEAFF.

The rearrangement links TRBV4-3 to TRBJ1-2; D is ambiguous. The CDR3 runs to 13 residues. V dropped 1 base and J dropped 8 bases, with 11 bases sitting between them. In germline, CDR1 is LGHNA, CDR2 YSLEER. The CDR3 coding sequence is TGCGCCAGCAGCCAAGGAGGCCTAGAGGGCTACACCTTC. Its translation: CASSQGGLEGYTF.

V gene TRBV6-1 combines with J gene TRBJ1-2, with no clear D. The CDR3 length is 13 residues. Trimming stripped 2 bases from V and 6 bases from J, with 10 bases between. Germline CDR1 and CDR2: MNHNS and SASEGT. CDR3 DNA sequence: TGTGCCAGCAGTGAATTATTCCCCGATGGCTACACCTTC. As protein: CASSELFPDGYTF.

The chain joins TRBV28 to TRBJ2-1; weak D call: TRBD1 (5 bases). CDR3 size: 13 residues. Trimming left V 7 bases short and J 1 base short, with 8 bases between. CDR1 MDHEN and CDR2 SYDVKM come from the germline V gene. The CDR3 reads CASTRQSYNEQFF. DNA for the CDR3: TGTGCCAGCACCAGACAGTCCTACAATGAGCAGTTCTTC. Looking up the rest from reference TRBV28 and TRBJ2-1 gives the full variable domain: DVKVTQSSRYLVKRTGEKVFLECVQDMDHENMFWYRQDPGLGLRLIYFSYDVKMKEKGDIPEGYSVSREKKERFSLILESASTNQTSMYLCASTRQSYNEQFFGPGTRLTVL.

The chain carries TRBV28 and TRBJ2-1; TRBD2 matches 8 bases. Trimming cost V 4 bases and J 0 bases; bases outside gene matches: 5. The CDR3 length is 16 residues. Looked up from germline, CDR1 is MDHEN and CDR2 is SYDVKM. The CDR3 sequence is CASSWGSGSSYNEQFF. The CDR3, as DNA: TGTGCCAGCAGTTGGGGAAGCGGGAGCTCCTACAATGAGCAGTTCTTC.

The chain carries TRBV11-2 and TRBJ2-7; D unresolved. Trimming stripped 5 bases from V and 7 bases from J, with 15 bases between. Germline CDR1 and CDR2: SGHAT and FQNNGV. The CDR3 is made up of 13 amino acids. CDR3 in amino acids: CASSPLSFREQYF. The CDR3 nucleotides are TGTGCCAGCAGCCCTTTGTCCTTTAGAGAGCAGTACTTC.

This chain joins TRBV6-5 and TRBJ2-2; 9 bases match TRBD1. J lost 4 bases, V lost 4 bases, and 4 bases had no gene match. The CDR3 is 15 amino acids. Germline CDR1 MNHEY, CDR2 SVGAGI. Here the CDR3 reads CASSLQGAGTGELFF. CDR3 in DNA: TGTGCCAGCAGTTTACAGGGGGCGGGCACCGGGGAGCTGTTTTTT.

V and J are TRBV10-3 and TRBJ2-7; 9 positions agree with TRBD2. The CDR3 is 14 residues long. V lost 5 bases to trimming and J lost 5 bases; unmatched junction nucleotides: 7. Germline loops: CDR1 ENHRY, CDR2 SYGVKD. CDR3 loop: CAISPGTSNNEQYF. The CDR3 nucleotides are TGTGCCATCAGTCCCGGGACTAGCAATAACGAGCAGTACTTC.

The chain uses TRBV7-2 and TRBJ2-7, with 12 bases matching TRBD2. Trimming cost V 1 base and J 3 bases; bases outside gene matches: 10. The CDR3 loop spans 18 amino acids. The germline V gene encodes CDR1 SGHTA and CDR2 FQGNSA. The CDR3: CASSLDSSGGVISYEQYF. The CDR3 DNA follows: TGTGCCAGCAGCTTAGATTCTAGCGGGGGGGTCATTAGCTACGAGCAGTACTTC.

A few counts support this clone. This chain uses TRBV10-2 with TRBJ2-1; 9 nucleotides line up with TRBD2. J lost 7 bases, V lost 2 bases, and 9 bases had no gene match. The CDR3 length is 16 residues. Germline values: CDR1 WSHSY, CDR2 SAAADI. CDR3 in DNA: TGCGCCAGCAGTGAGGGGGCCTTAAGCGGGAGGAATGAGCAGTTCTTC. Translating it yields CASSEGALSGRNEQFF.

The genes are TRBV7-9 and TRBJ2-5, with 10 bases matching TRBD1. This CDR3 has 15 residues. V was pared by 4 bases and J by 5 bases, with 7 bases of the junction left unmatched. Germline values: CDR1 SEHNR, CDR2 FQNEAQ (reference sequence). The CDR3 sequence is CASSSGTGAGETQYF. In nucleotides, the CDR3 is TGTGCCAGCAGCTCCGGGACAGGGGCGGGTGAGACCCAGTACTTC.

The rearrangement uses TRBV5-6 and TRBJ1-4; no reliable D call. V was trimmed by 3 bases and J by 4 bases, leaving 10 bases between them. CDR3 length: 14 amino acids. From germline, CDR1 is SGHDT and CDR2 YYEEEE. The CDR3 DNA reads TGTGCCAGCAGCTCCGGGATGTTTAATGAAAAACTGTTTTTT. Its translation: CASSSGMFNEKLFF.

The CDR3 here is CASSVSSGAPYNEQFF. In nucleotides, the CDR3 is TGTGCCAGCAGCGTCTCTAGCGGGGCCCCCTACAATGAGCAGTTCTTC. The gene calls are TRBV7-3 and TRBJ2-1; 9 nucleotides agree with TRBD2. Germline V gene data show CDR1 as SGHTA and CDR2 as FQGTGA. There are 16 residues in the CDR3. V lost 5 bases to trimming and J lost 2 bases; unmatched junction nucleotides: 7.

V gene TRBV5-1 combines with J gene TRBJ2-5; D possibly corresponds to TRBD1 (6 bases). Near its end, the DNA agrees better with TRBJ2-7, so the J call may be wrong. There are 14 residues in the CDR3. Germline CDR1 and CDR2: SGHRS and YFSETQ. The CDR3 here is CASGLGDITYEQYF. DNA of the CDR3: TGCGCCAGCGGTCTGGGGGACATTACCTACGAGCAGTACTTC.

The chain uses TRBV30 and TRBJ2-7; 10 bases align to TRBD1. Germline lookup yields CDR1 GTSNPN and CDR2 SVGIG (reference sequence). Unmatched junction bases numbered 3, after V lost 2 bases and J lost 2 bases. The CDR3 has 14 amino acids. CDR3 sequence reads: CAWSWTGGAYEQYF. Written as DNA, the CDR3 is TGTGCCTGGAGTTGGACAGGGGGGGCCTACGAGCAGTACTTC.

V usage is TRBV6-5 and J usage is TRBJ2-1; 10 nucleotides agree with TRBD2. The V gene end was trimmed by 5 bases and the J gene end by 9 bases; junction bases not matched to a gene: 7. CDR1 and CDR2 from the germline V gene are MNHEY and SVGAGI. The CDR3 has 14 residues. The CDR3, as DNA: TGTGCCAGCAGTGCGGCTAGCGGGAGTCGTGAGCAGTTCTTC. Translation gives CASSAASGSREQFF.

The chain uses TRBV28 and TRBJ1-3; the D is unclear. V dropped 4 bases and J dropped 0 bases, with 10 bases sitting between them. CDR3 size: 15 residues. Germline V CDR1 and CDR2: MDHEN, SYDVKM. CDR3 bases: TGTGCCAGCAGTTCCGGGTCAACCTCTGGAAACACCATATATTTT. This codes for CASSSGSTSGNTIYF.

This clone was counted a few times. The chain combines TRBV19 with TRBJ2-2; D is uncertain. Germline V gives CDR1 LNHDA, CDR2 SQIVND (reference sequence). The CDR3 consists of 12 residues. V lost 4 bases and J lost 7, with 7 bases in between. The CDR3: CASSTLVGELFF. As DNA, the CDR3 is TGTGCCAGTAGTACCCTTGTCGGGGAGCTGTTTTTT.

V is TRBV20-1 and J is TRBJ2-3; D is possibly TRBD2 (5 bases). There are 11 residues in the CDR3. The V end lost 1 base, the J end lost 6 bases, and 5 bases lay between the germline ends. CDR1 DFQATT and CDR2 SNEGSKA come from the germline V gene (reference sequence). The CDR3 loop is CSARGRDTQYF. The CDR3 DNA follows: TGCAGTGCTAGAGGGAGGGATACGCAGTATTTT.

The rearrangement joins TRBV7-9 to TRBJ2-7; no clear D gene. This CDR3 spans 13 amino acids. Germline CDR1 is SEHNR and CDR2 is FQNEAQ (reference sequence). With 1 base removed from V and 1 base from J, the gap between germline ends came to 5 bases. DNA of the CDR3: TGTGCCAGCAGCTTAGGGCCTTCCTACGAGCAGTACTTC. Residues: CASSLGPSYEQYF. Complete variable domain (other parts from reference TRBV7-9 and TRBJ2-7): DTGVSQNPRHKITKRGQNVTFRCDPISEHNRLYWYRQTLGQGPEFLTYFQNEAQLEKSRLLSDRFSAERPKGSFSTLEIQRTEQGDSAMYLCASSLGPSYEQYFGPGTRLTVT.

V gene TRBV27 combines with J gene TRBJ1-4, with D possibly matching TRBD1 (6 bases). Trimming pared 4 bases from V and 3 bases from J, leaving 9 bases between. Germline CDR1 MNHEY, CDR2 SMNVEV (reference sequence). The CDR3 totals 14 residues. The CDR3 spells CASSSDRSNEKLFF. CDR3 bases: TGTGCCAGCAGTTCTGACAGGTCTAATGAAAAACTGTTTTTT.

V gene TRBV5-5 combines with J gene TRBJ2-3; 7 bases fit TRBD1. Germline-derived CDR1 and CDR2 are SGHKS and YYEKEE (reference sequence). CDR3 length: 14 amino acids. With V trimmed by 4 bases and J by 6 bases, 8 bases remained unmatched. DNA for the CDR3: TGTGCCAGCAGCAGACAGGGTGCCGGGGATACGCAGTATTTT. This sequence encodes CASSRQGAGDTQYF.

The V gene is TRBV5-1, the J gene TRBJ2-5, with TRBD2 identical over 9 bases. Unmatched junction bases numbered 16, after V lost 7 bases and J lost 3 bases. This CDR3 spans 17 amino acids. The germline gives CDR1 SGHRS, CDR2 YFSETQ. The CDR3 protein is CASLAGGRTLGEETQYF. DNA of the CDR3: TGCGCCAGCCTTGCGGGGGGGCGAACTCTAGGGGAAGAGACCCAGTACTTC.

CDR3 nucleotides: TGTGCCAGCAGCTTGGATCGAGGGGGCTTTGAGACCCAGTACTTC. Its translation is CASSLDRGGFETQYF. The chain has TRBV5-6 and TRBJ2-5, with 7 bases lining up with TRBD1. This CDR3 comprises 15 residues. The V segment lost 0 bases and the J segment 5 bases; nucleotides outside the gene matches: 7. CDR1 and CDR2 from the germline V gene are SGHDT and YYEEEE.

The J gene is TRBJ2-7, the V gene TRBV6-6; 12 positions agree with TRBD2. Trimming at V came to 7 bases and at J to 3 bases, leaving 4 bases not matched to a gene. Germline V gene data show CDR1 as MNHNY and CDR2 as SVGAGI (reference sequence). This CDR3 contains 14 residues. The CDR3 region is CASTQTSGSYEQYF. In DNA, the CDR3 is TGTGCCAGCACCCAGACTAGCGGGAGCTACGAGCAGTACTTC.

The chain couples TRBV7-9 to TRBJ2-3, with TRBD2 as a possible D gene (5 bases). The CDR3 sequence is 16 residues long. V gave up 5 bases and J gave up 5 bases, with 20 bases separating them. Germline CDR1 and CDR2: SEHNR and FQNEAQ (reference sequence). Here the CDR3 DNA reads TGTGCCAGCAGCCCCCTGGACGCCGTCGAGGGAGATACGCAGTATTTT. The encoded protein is CASSPLDAVEGDTQYF.

The CDR3 is CAIILTELAKNIQYF. The CDR3 bases are TGTGCCATCATCCTCACAGAGCTAGCCAAAAACATTCAGTACTTC. The J gene is TRBJ2-4, the V gene TRBV6-1; D is unclear. The germline V gene encodes CDR1 MNHNS and CDR2 SASEGT. The germline V and J ends were trimmed by 10 bases and 0 bases, with 16 bases remaining between them. The CDR3 is 15 residues long.

The CDR3 DNA follows: TGTGCCAGCAGCTTAGCCTCGTTCAATGAGCAGTTCTTC. It codes for CASSLASFNEQFF. The rearrangement joins TRBV7-2 to TRBJ2-1; D is unclear. Between the trimmed V and J ends, which lost 0 bases and 6 bases, there was a span of 6 bases. CDR1 SGHTA and CDR2 FQGNSA come from the germline V gene. The CDR3 spans 13 residues.